The next 17 T cell receptor beta chains were all read from a single sample in a study of T cells in narcolepsy. Measured with immunoSEQ multiplex PCR; TCRdb has only the in-frame clones, and not every one. The repertoire holds around 30,000 clones, with 75% to 85% as singletons. Sequencing was performed on memory (CD45RA-) CD4+ T cells from blood. The receptors stem from a human donor in good health.

This clone was recorded a few times. The chain carries TRBV7-2 and TRBJ2-3; D ambiguous. The CDR3 covers 13 residues. Germline CDR1 is SGHTA and CDR2 is FQGNSA. Deletions cut 5 bases from V and 4 bases from J, with 10 bases between. CDR3 coding DNA: TGTGCCAGCAGCCCTAGTTTTGCAGATACGCAGTATTTT. This sequence encodes CASSPSFADTQYF.

This sequence joins TRBV7-2 and TRBJ2-5; TRBD2 agrees at 8 bases. The CDR3 totals 17 residues. The germline V gene encodes CDR1 SGHTA and CDR2 FQGNSA. V dropped 1 base and J dropped 2; count of bases not matched to a gene: 9. DNA of the CDR3: TGTGCCAGCAGCTTAGTGGGAGCGGGGGCCAGTCAAGAGACCCAGTACTTC. Its translation is CASSLVGAGASQETQYF. The entire variable domain, with the rest obtained from reference TRBV7-2 and TRBJ2-5, is as follows: GAGVSQSPSNKVTEKGKDVELRCDPISGHTALYWYRQSLGQGLEFLIYFQGNSAPDKSGLPSDRFSAERTGGSVSTLTIQRTQQEDSAVYLCASSLVGAGASQETQYFGPGTRLLVL.

The rearrangement links TRBV4-1 to TRBJ2-3; TRBD2 matches 7 bases. The CDR3 has 17 residues. From germline, CDR1 is MGHRA and CDR2 YSYEKL. V lost 4 bases and J lost 4; bases outside the gene matches: 14. The CDR3 spells CASSLAPWGGSADTQYF. Written as DNA, the CDR3 is TGCGCCAGCAGCCTTGCCCCCTGGGGAGGGTCGGCAGATACGCAGTATTTT.

This clone came up once. The chain has TRBV7-2 and TRBJ2-1; D is perhaps TRBD2 (5 bases). Trimming left V 4 bases short and J 10 bases short, with 14 bases between. The CDR3 sequence is 13 residues long. CDR1 is SGHTA, CDR2 FQGNSA, per germline. CDR3 amino acids: CASSSSIAREQFF. CDR3 DNA sequence: TGTGCCAGCAGCTCCTCGATAGCGCGAGAGCAGTTCTTC.

The J gene is TRBJ2-7, the V gene TRBV11-1, with TRBD1 as a possible D gene (5 bases). Trimming cost V 4 bases and J 12 bases, with 13 bases left between them. From germline, CDR1 is SGHAT and CDR2 FQDESV (reference sequence). The CDR3 sequence is 11 residues long. CDR3 residues: CASSSGPRSYF. CDR3 bases: TGTGCCAGCAGCTCAGGGCCCCGGTCGTACTTC.

The chain joins TRBV7-9 to TRBJ2-7, with 8 bases fitting TRBD1. This CDR3 is 19 amino acids long. Germline V CDR1 and CDR2: SEHNR, FQNEAQ (reference sequence). V lost 1 base, J lost 3 bases, and 17 bases stayed unmatched. The chain's CDR3 is CASSLGSGRGPLRSYEQYF. CDR3 DNA: TGTGCCAGCAGCTTAGGTAGTGGCAGGGGGCCTCTCAGAAGCTACGAGCAGTACTTC.

The V gene is TRBV9, the J gene TRBJ2-7; TRBD2 aligns across 15 bases. CDR1 and CDR2 (germline): SGDLS, YYNGEE. The trim removed 4 bases at V and 1 base at J, leaving 3 bases unmatched. The CDR3 consists of 16 residues. CDR3 protein: CASSPGLAGGSYEQYF. The DNA of the CDR3 is TGTGCCAGCAGCCCGGGACTAGCGGGGGGATCCTACGAGCAGTACTTC.

The rearrangement links TRBV19 to TRBJ1-1, with D tentatively TRBD1 (6 bases). The V gene lost 7 bases and the J gene lost 1 base, with 16 bases spanning the gap. From germline, CDR1 is LNHDA and CDR2 SQIVND (reference sequence). The CDR3 has 15 amino acids. CDR3 amino acids: CASTSYGGGNTEAFF. The CDR3 DNA reads as TGTGCCAGTACCTCGTACGGGGGCGGGAACACTGAAGCTTTCTTT.

This clone was found a few times. The chain is built from TRBV21-1 and TRBJ1-4. TRBV21-1 is a recognized pseudogene. The CDR3 totals 13 residues. CDR3 residues: CARYGRTNEKLFF. As DNA, the CDR3 is TGTGCCAGATATGGGAGGACTAATGAAAAACTGTTTTTT.

The chain combines TRBV28 with TRBJ1-1; TRBD1 is a possible D gene (5 bases). This CDR3 is built from 12 residues. Germline V gives CDR1 MDHEN, CDR2 SYDVKM. Deletions cut 10 bases from V and 2 bases from J, with 11 bases between. The CDR3 loop reads CAIGGRNTEAFF. The CDR3 coding sequence is TGTGCCATCGGGGGGAGAAACACTGAAGCTTTCTTT. The full variable domain, completed using reference TRBV28 and TRBJ1-1, is DVKVTQSSRYLVKRTGEKVFLECVQDMDHENMFWYRQDPGLGLRLIYFSYDVKMKEKGDIPEGYSVSREKKERFSLILESASTNQTSMYLCAIGGRNTEAFFGQGTRLTVV.

This clone was counted once. The genes are TRBV9 and TRBJ2-7, with 7 bases that match TRBD2. V lost 0 bases to trimming and J lost 3 bases; unmatched junction nucleotides: 6. The CDR3 contains 15 residues. The germline V gene encodes CDR1 SGDLS and CDR2 YYNGEE. CDR3 nucleotide sequence: TGTGCCAGCAGCGTAGGAGGGACTACTTTCTACGAGCAGTACTTC. Its translation: CASSVGGTTFYEQYF.

V gene TRBV9 combines with J gene TRBJ2-5; 7 bases line up with TRBD1. The CDR3 totals 18 residues. Trimming at V came to 0 bases and at J to 5 bases, leaving 16 bases not matched to a gene. The V gene's germline CDR1 is SGDLS and CDR2 YYNGEE. The CDR3 DNA follows: TGTGCCAGCAGCGTAGGGGTTTCAGGGGGAAGTGAGTCGGAGACCCAGTACTTC. Translation gives CASSVGVSGGSESETQYF. The complete variable domain, with remaining parts taken from reference TRBV9 and TRBJ2-5, reads DSGVTQTPKHLITATGQRVTLRCSPRSGDLSVYWYQQSLDQGLQFLIQYYNGEERAKGNILERFSAQQFPDLHSELNLSSLELGDSALYFCASSVGVSGGSESETQYFGPGTRLLVL.

The V and J genes are TRBV29-1 and TRBJ2-7; D is unresolved. This CDR3 has 15 amino acids. Trimming shortened V by 6 bases and J by 3 bases, and 21 bases separated the two germline ends. Germline V gene lookup returns CDR1 SQVTM and CDR2 ANQGSEA. The CDR3 bases are TGCAGCGTCCTCAAATTGGTACAGAGAGACTACGAGCAGTACTTC. Its protein is CSVLKLVQRDYEQYF.

This chain links TRBV5-1 with TRBJ2-3, with 9 bases identical to TRBD1. J gave up 6 bases and V 4 bases, and 9 bases lay outside the gene matches. CDR1 is SGHRS, CDR2 YFSETQ, per germline. The CDR3 loop spans 15 amino acids. Written as DNA, the CDR3 is TGCGCCAGCAGCGTTATAATCGGACAGGGGGATACGCAGTATTTT. Translating gives CASSVIIGQGDTQYF.

This clone was counted once. The chain is built from TRBV28 and TRBJ1-2; TRBD1 agrees at 12 bases. Germline-derived CDR1 and CDR2 are MDHEN and SYDVKM. V was clipped by 6 bases and J by 7 bases; unmatched bases: 9. This CDR3 region has 15 residues. The CDR3 nucleotides read TGTGCCAGCAGACTACTTGGGACAGGGGGCCGTGGCTACACCTTC. This translates into CASRLLGTGGRGYTF.

The genes are TRBV7-8 and TRBJ2-7, with TRBD1 matching over 10 bases. This CDR3 has 15 residues. Germline CDR1 and CDR2: SGHVS and FQNEAQ. V lost 6 bases and J lost 1; bases outside the gene matches: 6. CDR3: CASRRDRGPSYEQYF. CDR3 DNA sequence: TGTGCCAGCAGACGGGACAGGGGTCCATCCTACGAGCAGTACTTC.

The V and J genes are TRBV6-5 and TRBJ2-1; D is unresolved. CDR1 and CDR2 from the germline V gene are MNHEY and SVGAGI. The CDR3 consists of 13 residues. V lost 5 bases and J lost 4, with 9 bases in between. This CDR3 is CASSDELYNEQFF. Here the CDR3 DNA reads TGTGCCAGCAGTGATGAACTGTACAATGAGCAGTTCTTC.